This T cell receptor (beta chain) was sequenced in a study of shared clonotypes between healthy human individuals. The germline V gene has CDR1 WSHSY and CDR2 SAAADI. The CDR3 extends over 14 amino acids. The V gene lost 7 bases and the J gene lost 1 base, with 13 bases spanning the gap. The method was immunoSEQ multiplex PCR; TCRdb's version includes in-frame clones alone and lacks a portion of them. In the table there are some 2,000,000 clones, around 95% of which are singletons. The chain links TRBV10-2 to TRBJ1-1; D perhaps matches TRBD1 (5 bases). The receptor's source is a man in his late teens or twenties in good health. Sequencing was performed on naive CD4+ T cells sorted from blood. The subset is: CD45RA+ positively selected. CDR3 residues: CASTEGRANTEAFF. CDR3 DNA sequence: TGCGCCAGCACGGAGGGACGGGCGAACACTGAAGCTTTCTTT.